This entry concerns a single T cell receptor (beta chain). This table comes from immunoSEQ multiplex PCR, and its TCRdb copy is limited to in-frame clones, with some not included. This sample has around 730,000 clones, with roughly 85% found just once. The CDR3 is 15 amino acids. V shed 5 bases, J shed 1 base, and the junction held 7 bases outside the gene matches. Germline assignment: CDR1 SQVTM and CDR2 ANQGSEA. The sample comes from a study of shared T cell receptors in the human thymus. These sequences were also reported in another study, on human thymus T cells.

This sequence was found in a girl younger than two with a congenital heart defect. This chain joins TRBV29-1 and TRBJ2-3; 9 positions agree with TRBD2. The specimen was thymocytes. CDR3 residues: CSVPWAGGGTDTQYF. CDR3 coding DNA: TGCAGCGTTCCTTGGGCGGGGGGGGGCACAGATACGCAGTATTTT.